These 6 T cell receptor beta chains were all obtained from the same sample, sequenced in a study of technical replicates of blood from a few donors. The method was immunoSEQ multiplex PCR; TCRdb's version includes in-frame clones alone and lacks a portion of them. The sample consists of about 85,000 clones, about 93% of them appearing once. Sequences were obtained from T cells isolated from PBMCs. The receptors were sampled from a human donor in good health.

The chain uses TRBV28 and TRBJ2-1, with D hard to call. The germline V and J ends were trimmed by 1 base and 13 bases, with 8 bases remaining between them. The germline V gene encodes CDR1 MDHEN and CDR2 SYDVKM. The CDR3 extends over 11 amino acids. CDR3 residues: CASSLYSHQFF. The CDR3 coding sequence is TGTGCCAGCAGTTTATATAGTCACCAGTTCTTC.

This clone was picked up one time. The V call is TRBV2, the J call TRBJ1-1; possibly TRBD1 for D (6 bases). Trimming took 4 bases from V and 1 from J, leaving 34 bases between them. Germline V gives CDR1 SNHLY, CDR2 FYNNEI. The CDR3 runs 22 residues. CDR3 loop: CASSGRTENTEALRTENTEAFF. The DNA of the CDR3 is TGTGCCAGCAGTGGACGGACAGAGAACACTGAAGCCCTAAGGACAGAGAACACTGAAGCTTTCTTT.

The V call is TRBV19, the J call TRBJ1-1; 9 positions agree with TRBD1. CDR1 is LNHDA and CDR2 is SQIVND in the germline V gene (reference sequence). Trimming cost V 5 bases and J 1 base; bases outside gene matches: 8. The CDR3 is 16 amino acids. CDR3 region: CASSAIGTGPNTEAFF. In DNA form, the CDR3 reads TGTGCCAGTAGTGCCATAGGGACAGGGCCGAACACTGAAGCTTTCTTT.

CDR3: CASSSTGGNTEAFF. The CDR3 DNA reads as TGTGCCAGCAGCTCTACAGGGGGCAACACTGAAGCTTTCTTT. This chain connects TRBV7-9 to TRBJ1-1, with 9 bases identical to TRBD1. Germline values: CDR1 SEHNR, CDR2 FQNEAQ (reference sequence). CDR3 size: 14 residues. The ends lost 4 bases at V and 2 bases at J; junction bases unmatched: 2.

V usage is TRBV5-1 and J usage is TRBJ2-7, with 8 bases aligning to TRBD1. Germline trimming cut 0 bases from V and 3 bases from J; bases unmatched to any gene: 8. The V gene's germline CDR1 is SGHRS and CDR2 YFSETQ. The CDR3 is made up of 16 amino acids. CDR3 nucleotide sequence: TGCGCCAGCAGCTTGGCCAGGGACAGGCTACTCTACGAGCAGTACTTC. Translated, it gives CASSLARDRLLYEQYF.

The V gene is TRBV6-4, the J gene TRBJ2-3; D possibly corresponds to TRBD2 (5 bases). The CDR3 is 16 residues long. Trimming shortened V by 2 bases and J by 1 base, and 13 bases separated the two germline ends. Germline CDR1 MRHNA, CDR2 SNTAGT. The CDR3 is CASSDGPGEGTDTQYF. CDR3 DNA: TGTGCCAGCAGTGACGGGCCCGGGGAAGGCACAGATACGCAGTATTTT.